This T cell receptor beta chain emerged from a study of T cell repertoires in cytomegalovirus infection. Study information: Indications of both CMV infection and matching HLA type were provided by public TCR beta signatures.

One entry per CDR3 protein results from TCRdb running MiXCR on the reads. The sample lists under 150,000 distinct CDR3 sequences, approximately 9.2% occurring once. The CDR3 contains 14 residues. Germline assignment: CDR1 DFQATT and CDR2 SNEGSKA (reference sequence). J gave up 3 bases and V 6 bases, and 7 bases lay outside the gene matches. Study-level results: The ex vivo response was dominated by HLA-C-restricted CMV-specific TCR beta clonotypes. Using cumulative public TCR beta family frequency, the authors identified those who carried CMV together with the relevant HLA.

In the case of this clonotype: The target antigen is unknown.

The sample taken for sequencing was PBMCs. The TCR originated in a human donor in good health (CMV status not recorded). Some clones in this sample may be carry-over from other donors' samples. V usage is TRBV20-1 and J usage is TRBJ2-3; TRBD2 agrees at 9 bases. The CDR3 loop is CSAIRSGGTDTQYF. The DNA of the CDR3 is TGCAGTGCCATCCGTAGCGGGGGTACAGATACGCAGTATTTT.